This TCR beta chain was captured by sequencing in a study of early T cells in non-severe SARS-CoV-2 infection. Using its own MiXCR run on the 5' RACE reads, TCRdb lists one record per CDR3 protein. Of about 100,000 distinct CDR3 sequences listed, around 10% were seen once; the top ten hold approximately 6.9%. The CDR3 is made up of 13 amino acids. V was shortened by 2 bases and J by 8 bases, with 10 bases between the two germline ends. Germline V CDR1 and CDR2: LGHDT, YNNKEL (reference sequence). This receptor was identified in an adult who was a healthcare worker with PCR-confirmed SARS-CoV-2 infection or an uninfected control (not recorded which). The chain is built from TRBV3-1 and TRBJ2-1, with D maybe TRBD2 (6 bases). Source material: whole blood. The CDR3 loop is CASSQHSSDEQFF. The CDR3 DNA reads as TGTGCCAGCAGCCAACACTCTAGCGATGAGCAGTTCTTC.